The clone carrying this TCR beta chain showed up just once. CDR1 and CDR2 from the germline V gene are LNHNV and YYDKDF (reference sequence). The CDR3 loop spans 17 amino acids. Germline trimming cut 3 bases from V and 0 bases from J; bases unmatched to any gene: 8. This specimen belongs to a study of blood T cell repertoires in COVID-19. Under the authors' procedure: Estimation of nucleated cell counts relied on the amplification of reference gene primers. Some clones are missing from TCRdb's copy, which holds only in-frame ones; the method was immunoSEQ multiplex PCR. V, J and clone size reflect that table, while D and trimming were determined from the DNA. Here the sample spans about 76,000 clones, 90% being singletons.

Source material: peripheral blood. The source of this sequence is a woman in her forties or fifties in a cohort sampled during active COVID-19. The chain links TRBV15 to TRBJ1-5, with 7 bases fitting TRBD1. CDR3: CATSRRDRAFSNQPQHF. The DNA of the CDR3 is TGTGCCACCAGCAGGCGTGACAGGGCTTTTAGCAATCAGCCCCAGCATTTT.